A selection of T cell receptor beta chains follows, all from one sample in a study of neurological immune-mediated disorders. TCRdb fed the 5' RACE reads into MiXCR, producing one record per CDR3 protein. This table has approximately 15,000 distinct CDR3 sequences, less than 25% appearing once. Sample: PBMCs. These receptors came from a man aged 45 to 65 in good health. Both conserved end residues are part of each CDR3. The order of the fields is V gene, clone size, J gene, D gene, CDR3 DNA, CDR3 protein. The D gene is left open where the match is weak. Some rows have no size entry. The others give once, few or many, or a class for an expanded clone.

v_gene: TRBV20-1; abundance: many; j_gene: TRBJ2-1; d_gene: TRBD2; CDR3nt: TGCAGTGCTAGAGATCATAGCGGGAGGGCCGGTGAGCAGTTCTTC; CDR3aa: CSARDHSGRAGEQFF
v_gene: TRBV5-1; abundance: many; j_gene: TRBJ2-7; d_gene: NA; CDR3nt: TGCGCCAGCAGCTTGGCAGACAGAGTCTACGAGCAGTACTTC; CDR3aa: CASSLADRVYEQYF
v_gene: TRBV5-4; abundance: NA; j_gene: TRBJ2-3; d_gene: TRBD2; CDR3nt: TGTGCCAGCAGCTCCTATGGACTAGCGGGAAGTACAGATACGCAGTATTTT; CDR3aa: CASSSYGLAGSTDTQYF
v_gene: TRBV7-2; abundance: many; j_gene: TRBJ2-7; d_gene: NA; CDR3nt: TGTGCCAGCAGCCTGGCAGGGACGTGGAACGAGCAGTACTTC; CDR3aa: CASSLAGTWNEQYF
v_gene: TRBV5-5; abundance: medium-sized; j_gene: TRBJ2-7; d_gene: TRBD1; CDR3nt: TGTGCCAGCAGCCCCGAGGGACAGGGAGCCTACGAGCAGTACTTC; CDR3aa: CASSPEGQGAYEQYF
v_gene: TRBV7-2; abundance: NA; j_gene: TRBJ1-4; d_gene: NA; CDR3nt: TGTGCCAGCAGCTTCCAGGGTGCAACTAATGAAAAACTGTTTTTT; CDR3aa: CASSFQGATNEKLFF
v_gene: TRBV20-1; abundance: medium-sized; j_gene: TRBJ2-3; d_gene: TRBD2; CDR3nt: TGCAGTGCTAGTTTCCCGGGACTAGCCCTCACAGATACGCAGTATTTT; CDR3aa: CSASFPGLALTDTQYF
v_gene: TRBV5-1; abundance: many; j_gene: TRBJ2-1; d_gene: TRBD2; CDR3nt: TGCGCCAGCGTGGCTAGCGGAAGCAATGAGCAGTTCTTC; CDR3aa: CASVASGSNEQFF
v_gene: TRBV20-1; abundance: many; j_gene: TRBJ2-5; d_gene: NA; CDR3nt: TGCAGTGCTAGTTTCGGAGAGACCCAGTACTTC; CDR3aa: CSASFGETQYF
v_gene: TRBV5-1; abundance: few; j_gene: TRBJ2-7; d_gene: NA; CDR3nt: TGCGCCAGCAGCCCCCACCTGGGGGTGGGTTACGAGCAGTACTTC; CDR3aa: CASSPHLGVGYEQYF
v_gene: TRBV20-1; abundance: many; j_gene: TRBJ2-4; d_gene: NA; CDR3nt: TGCAGTGCTAGAGATGGGCAGCTAGCCAAAAACATTCAGTACTTC; CDR3aa: CSARDGQLAKNIQYF
v_gene: TRBV7-8; abundance: medium-sized; j_gene: TRBJ2-7; d_gene: NA; CDR3nt: TGTGCCAGCAGCTTATCAGACGAGCAGTACTTC; CDR3aa: CASSLSDEQYF
v_gene: TRBV20-1; abundance: many; j_gene: TRBJ2-1; d_gene: TRBD2; CDR3nt: TGCAGTGCTCTCCGCGGGAGCGGGAGTACCGATGAGCAGTTCTTC; CDR3aa: CSALRGSGSTDEQFF
v_gene: TRBV5-1; abundance: many; j_gene: TRBJ2-3; d_gene: NA; CDR3nt: TGCGCCAGCAGCTTTAGGCCAGGATCTCTCGTTACGCAGTATTTT; CDR3aa: CASSFRPGSLVTQYF
v_gene: TRBV7-2; abundance: many; j_gene: TRBJ2-2; d_gene: TRBD1; CDR3nt: TGTGCCTCGAACCAGGGGGCGACCGGGGAGCTGTTTTTT; CDR3aa: CASNQGATGELFF
v_gene: TRBV5-1; abundance: many; j_gene: TRBJ2-7; d_gene: NA; CDR3nt: TGCGCCAGCAGCTTGACTTCCTACGAGCAGTACTTC; CDR3aa: CASSLTSYEQYF
v_gene: TRBV11-1; abundance: NA; j_gene: TRBJ2-7; d_gene: TRBD2; CDR3nt: TGTGCTTCGGGGACTACACACTACGAGCAGTACTTC; CDR3aa: CASGTTHYEQYF
v_gene: TRBV14; abundance: many; j_gene: TRBJ2-1; d_gene: TRBD2; CDR3nt: TGTGCCAGCAGCCTCGGGACTAGCGGGAGAGATGAGCAGTTCTTC; CDR3aa: CASSLGTSGRDEQFF
v_gene: TRBV5-1; abundance: few; j_gene: TRBJ2-1; d_gene: NA; CDR3nt: TGCGCCAGCAGCGCCGGCTCGACAGTCTCCTACAATGAGCAGTTCTTC; CDR3aa: CASSAGSTVSYNEQFF
v_gene: TRBV20-1; abundance: NA; j_gene: TRBJ2-7; d_gene: TRBD2; CDR3nt: TGCAGTGCTAGGGATCGTCCGGGACTAGGGGGCGAGCAGTACTTC; CDR3aa: CSARDRPGLGGEQYF
v_gene: TRBV28; abundance: NA; j_gene: TRBJ1-6; d_gene: TRBD1; CDR3nt: TGTGCCAGCAGTTTAAGCGGGGACAGGGGGCGTTCACCCCTCCACTTT; CDR3aa: CASSLSGDRGRSPLHF
v_gene: TRBV28; abundance: few; j_gene: TRBJ2-7; d_gene: TRBD2; CDR3nt: TGTGCCACCCGAGGATGGGAGGGGAGCTCCTACGAGCAGTACTTC; CDR3aa: CATRGWEGSSYEQYF
v_gene: TRBV20-1; abundance: many; j_gene: TRBJ2-1; d_gene: TRBD1; CDR3nt: TGCAGTGCTAGAGATGGTAGGACAGGGGGCCGCAATGAGCAGTTCTTC; CDR3aa: CSARDGRTGGRNEQFF
v_gene: TRBV20-1; abundance: many; j_gene: TRBJ2-5; d_gene: NA; CDR3nt: TGCAGTCCCTCCCCAGGGCGGGAGACCCAGTACTTC; CDR3aa: CSPSPGRETQYF
v_gene: TRBV29-1; abundance: medium-sized; j_gene: TRBJ2-2; d_gene: TRBD2; CDR3nt: TGCAGCGCTGGAGGGACTAGCGGGAACACCGGGGAGCTGTTTTTT; CDR3aa: CSAGGTSGNTGELFF
v_gene: TRBV12-3/TRBV12-4; abundance: many; j_gene: TRBJ2-2; d_gene: NA; CDR3nt: TGTGCCAGCAGTTGGGGCGCCGGGGAGCTGTTTTTT; CDR3aa: CASSWGAGELFF
v_gene: TRBV14; abundance: NA; j_gene: TRBJ2-3; d_gene: NA; CDR3nt: TGTGCCAGCAGCCACCGAGACACAACCCTCACAGATACGCAGTATTTT; CDR3aa: CASSHRDTTLTDTQYF
v_gene: TRBV4-2; abundance: NA; j_gene: TRBJ2-3; d_gene: NA; CDR3nt: TGTGCCAGCAGCGAAGTACTGGGGAGCCCTAGCACAGATACGCAGTATTTT; CDR3aa: CASSEVLGSPSTDTQYF
v_gene: TRBV7-2; abundance: NA; j_gene: TRBJ2-3; d_gene: TRBD1; CDR3nt: TGTGCAGCAGCTTACGGGACAGGGTGGCCAGATACGCAGTATTTT; CDR3aa: CAAAYGTGWPDTQYF
v_gene: TRBV7-3; abundance: NA; j_gene: TRBJ2-3; d_gene: NA; CDR3nt: TGTGCAAGCAGCTTATCACCGGGGGATACGCAGTATTTT; CDR3aa: CASSLSPGDTQYF
v_gene: TRBV20-1; abundance: NA; j_gene: TRBJ2-1; d_gene: TRBD2; CDR3nt: TGCAGTGCTGGTACTAGCGCCTTTTCCTACAATGAGCAGTTCTTC; CDR3aa: CSAGTSAFSYNEQFF
v_gene: TRBV6-4; abundance: NA; j_gene: TRBJ1-1; d_gene: NA; CDR3nt: TGTGCCAGTTCACCCGGACCCGGGAACACTGAAGCTTTCTTT; CDR3aa: CASSPGPGNTEAFF
v_gene: TRBV6-4; abundance: once; j_gene: TRBJ2-1; d_gene: NA; CDR3nt: TGTGCCAGCAGTGAAACCCTGGCGCCTGGCAATGAGCAGTTCTTC; CDR3aa: CASSETLAPGNEQFF
v_gene: TRBV19; abundance: few; j_gene: TRBJ1-1; d_gene: NA; CDR3nt: TGTGCCAGTAGTGACTTGCGGGGGAGCGGAGCTTTCTTT; CDR3aa: CASSDLRGSGAFF
v_gene: TRBV7-2; abundance: many; j_gene: TRBJ2-3; d_gene: TRBD2; CDR3nt: TGTGCCAGCAGCATGACTAGCGGGAGGACAGATACGCAGTATTTT; CDR3aa: CASSMTSGRTDTQYF
v_gene: TRBV6-2/TRBV6-3; abundance: many; j_gene: TRBJ2-7; d_gene: NA; CDR3nt: TGTGCCAGCAGCCGGTCCTGGGGGCGAAATAACTCCTACGAGCAGTACTTC; CDR3aa: CASSRSWGRNNSYEQYF
v_gene: TRBV7-6; abundance: many; j_gene: TRBJ2-3; d_gene: TRBD1; CDR3nt: TGTGCCAGCAGCTTAAGGCAGGGGGCAGCAGATACGCAGTATTTT; CDR3aa: CASSLRQGAADTQYF
v_gene: TRBV7-6; abundance: many; j_gene: TRBJ2-1; d_gene: TRBD2; CDR3nt: TGTGCCAGCAGCCAAGCTGAGGGACTAGCGAGGAATGAGCAGTTCTTC; CDR3aa: CASSQAEGLARNEQFF
v_gene: TRBV20-1; abundance: many; j_gene: TRBJ2-6; d_gene: NA; CDR3nt: TGCAGTGCGGAGGTCTCTGGGGCCAACGTCCTGACTTTC; CDR3aa: CSAEVSGANVLTF
v_gene: TRBV7-9; abundance: many; j_gene: TRBJ1-5; d_gene: NA; CDR3nt: TGTGCCAGCAGCCCGAGTCGGTGGGAGGGGGATCAGCCCCAGCATTTT; CDR3aa: CASSPSRWEGDQPQHF
v_gene: TRBV29-1; abundance: NA; j_gene: TRBJ2-3; d_gene: TRBD2; CDR3nt: TGCAGCGTCCGTAGCGGGAGCACAGATACGCAGTATTTT; CDR3aa: CSVRSGSTDTQYF
v_gene: TRBV7-9; abundance: many; j_gene: TRBJ2-3; d_gene: NA; CDR3nt: TGTGCCAGCAGCTTCTCAACAGATACGCAGTATTTT; CDR3aa: CASSFSTDTQYF
v_gene: TRBV24-1; abundance: few; j_gene: TRBJ2-3; d_gene: NA; CDR3nt: TGTGCCACCAGTGATTTAGGCGGTCCCCCTAGCACAGATACGCAGTATTTT; CDR3aa: CATSDLGGPPSTDTQYF